The 9 T cell receptor beta chains below all came from one sample that was sequenced in a study of OX40 agonist ivuxolimab in advanced cancers. Profiling relied on immunoSEQ multiplex PCR, and the TCRdb table lists in-frame clones only, not all of them. The table lists approximately 82,000 clones, about 90% of them singletons. The sample in question was CD4+ or CD8+ T cells sorted from blood, obtained in a trial of the OX40 agonist ivuxolimab. The source of these receptors is an adult with an advanced solid tumor such as melanoma, head and neck, liver or kidney cancer.

The chain is built from TRBV7-3 and TRBJ2-3; 10 nucleotides match TRBD2. Per germline, CDR1 SGHTA and CDR2 FQGTGA. V was clipped by 1 base and J by 6 bases; unmatched bases: 4. The CDR3 has 15 amino acids. The CDR3 loop is CASSLMPSGSDTQYF. The CDR3 DNA is TGTGCCAGCAGCTTAATGCCTAGCGGGAGTGATACGCAGTATTTT.

The chain employs TRBV30 and TRBJ1-2; D is unclear. CDR1 and CDR2 from the germline V gene are GTSNPN and SVGIG (reference sequence). The CDR3 totals 12 residues. With 2 bases removed from V and 4 bases from J, the gap between germline ends came to 8 bases. The CDR3 bases are TGTGCCTGGAGTTCAGGACGCTATGGCTACACCTTC. Its translation: CAWSSGRYGYTF. Filled out from reference TRBV30 and TRBJ1-2, the complete variable domain reads SQTIHQWPATLVQPVGSPLSLECTVEGTSNPNLYWYRQAAGRGLQLLFYSVGIGQISSEVPQNLSASRPQDRQFILSSKKLLLSDSGFYLCAWSSGRYGYTFGSGTRLTVV.

This clone was observed a few times. The V gene is TRBV7-3, the J gene TRBJ1-5; D is ambiguous. This CDR3 has 13 residues. The germline gives CDR1 SGHTA, CDR2 FQGTGA. V was pared by 0 bases and J by 3 bases, with 3 bases between. The CDR3 loop is CASSLTANQPQHF. CDR3 bases: TGTGCCAGCAGCTTAACGGCCAATCAGCCCCAGCATTTT.

This clone came up once. The chain uses TRBV7-6 and TRBJ2-7, with 7 positions matching TRBD2. The CDR3 consists of 12 residues. Looked up from germline, CDR1 is SGHVS and CDR2 is FNYEAQ. V lost 2 bases, J lost 7 bases, and 2 bases stayed unmatched. CDR3 region: CASSLLAGEQYF. In nucleotides, the CDR3 is TGTGCCAGCAGCTTATTAGCGGGTGAGCAGTACTTC.

The chain has TRBV5-4 and TRBJ1-3, with D uncertain. V dropped 1 base and J dropped 0 bases, with 2 bases sitting between them. Germline CDR1 SGHNT, CDR2 YYREEE (reference sequence). CDR3 length: 13 amino acids. CDR3 DNA sequence: TGTGCCAGCAGCTTGAACTCTGGAAACACCATATATTTT. Amino acid sequence: CASSLNSGNTIYF.

This chain links TRBV4-2 with TRBJ2-1; 8 bases match TRBD2. The CDR3 has 16 residues. Germline V lookup: CDR1 LGHNA, CDR2 YNFKEQ. V lost 1 base to trimming and J lost 4 bases; unmatched junction nucleotides: 6. The CDR3 reads CASSQVPGGGYNEQFF. The DNA of the CDR3 is TGTGCCAGCAGCCAAGTACCGGGAGGGGGGTACAATGAGCAGTTCTTC.

V usage is TRBV7-3 and J usage is TRBJ2-3; 11 bases agree with TRBD2. The germline V gene encodes CDR1 SGHTA and CDR2 FQGTGA. The CDR3 is 15 amino acids. Trimming took 5 bases from V and 6 from J; bases not matched to a gene: 7. CDR3 region: CASSPSSGRADTQYF. The CDR3 nucleotides are TGTGCCAGCAGCCCAAGTAGCGGGAGGGCGGATACGCAGTATTTT.

This chain connects TRBV30 to TRBJ1-2; 12 bases fit TRBD1. Germline-derived CDR1 and CDR2 are GTSNPN and SVGIG (reference sequence). Trimming removed 0 bases from V and 8 bases from J; junction bases left unmatched: 4. This CDR3 spans 14 amino acids. Here the CDR3 reads CAWSVIGTGGGYTF. The CDR3, as DNA: TGTGCCTGGAGTGTAATCGGGACAGGGGGCGGCTACACCTTC.

V is TRBV14 and J is TRBJ2-1, with 10 nucleotides matching TRBD2. V dropped 5 bases and J dropped 7; count of bases not matched to a gene: 5. The germline CDR1 and CDR2 sequences are SGHDN and FVKESK. The CDR3 is 14 amino acids. The CDR3 bases are TGTGCCAGCAGCTCTCCTAGCGGGAGAAATGAGCAGTTCTTC. Amino acid sequence: CASSSPSGRNEQFF. Drawing the rest from reference TRBV14 and TRBJ2-1, the complete variable domain is EAGVTQFPSHSVIEKGQTVTLRCDPISGHDNLYWYRRVMGKEIKFLLHFVKESKQDESGMPNNRFLAERTGGTYSTLKVQPAELEDSGVYFCASSSPSGRNEQFFGPGTRLTVL.